This is a list of T cell receptor beta chains from one sample in a study of T cell clones after liver transplantation. TCRdb keeps only in-frame clones here, not all; method: immunoSEQ multiplex PCR. The top ten hold 26% of the sample, which has some 33,000 clones, around 94% seen once. Sequencing used CD8+ T cells from blood, obtained 12 months after liver transplant. The receptors were sampled from a human patient who received a liver transplant. Some T cells may have come from the graft donor. Each CDR3 is given with its conserved first and last residue. Size is stated for part of the rows, as once, few or many counts, or as a class when the clone is expanded.

V	J	size	CDR3
TRBV5-4	TRBJ2-7	.	CASSSDRGYEQYF
TRBV28	TRBJ1-5	.	CASSLRPVTANQPQHF
TRBV9	TRBJ2-1	.	CASSELAGFWNEQFF
TRBV27	TRBJ2-1	.	CASSSQAHGSYNEQFF
TRBV11-3	TRBJ2-1	.	CASSLDPEGLANEQFF
TRBV27	TRBJ2-7	.	CASSLSRTGHYEQYF
TRBV13	TRBJ2-5	.	CASSLVGLKQETQYF
TRBV10-2	TRBJ1-1	few	CASKEGVNTEAFF
TRBV5-3	TRBJ1-2	once	CARSFDRAPDFYYGYTF
TRBV27	TRBJ2-1	.	CASSLSSGRAREQFF
TRBV7-2	TRBJ2-7	.	CASSLAQGARYEQYF
TRBV6-6	TRBJ2-1	.	CASSFRGGGPNWEQFF
TRBV4-2	TRBJ2-7	.	CASSPQQGMYEQYF
TRBV9	TRBJ2-2	.	CASSATGTANTGELFF
TRBV9	TRBJ2-1	.	CASSAGTRYNEQFF
TRBV2	TRBJ1-2	.	CASSQKLRNRDVYYGYTF
TRBV27	TRBJ1-1	.	CASSRTGDLNTEAFF
TRBV7-8	TRBJ2-7	.	CASSSVGGYRRHEQYF
TRBV19	TRBJ2-5	.	CASSIIPHNQETQYF
TRBV5-6	TRBJ1-5	medium-sized	CASSLEGTGGWYSNQPQHF
TRBV4-2	TRBJ2-7	.	CASSQEAPGNYEQYF
TRBV29-1	TRBJ2-4	.	CSVLTGTGGQYF
TRBV19	TRBJ1-2	once	CASSPQGVNGYTF
TRBV5-6	TRBJ2-7	.	CASSLSVASYEQYF
TRBV13	TRBJ2-1	once	CASSSDRDGSNEQFF
TRBV7-9	TRBJ1-5	once	CASSLATGQVETQHF
TRBV9	TRBJ2-1	.	CASGGPRAEQFF
TRBV14	TRBJ1-1	once	CASSQTRLAQPAFF
TRBV4-1	TRBJ2-5	.	CASSQAQGLVRETQYF
TRBV11-2	TRBJ2-7	.	CASSLVGGSRYEQYF
TRBV9	TRBJ2-2	.	CASSEPLAVANTGELFF
TRBV27	TRBJ1-1	.	CASSLSAGTGNTEAFF
TRBV11-2	TRBJ2-1	once	CASSLSGNEQFF
TRBV19	TRBJ1-5	.	CASSIVPGNDQPQHF
TRBV27	TRBJ1-6	.	CASSSQNHNSPLHF
TRBV14	TRBJ2-7	.	CASSPSAGSRTYEQYF
TRBV27	TRBJ2-7	.	CASSLSTGNYEQYF
TRBV9	TRBJ1-1	.	CASSKLGQGDTEAFF
TRBV7-8	TRBJ2-5	once	CASSAASGYQETQYF
TRBV30	TRBJ2-1	.	CAWSVGSGSWNEQFF
TRBV9	TRBJ1-5	.	CASSVSEPQHF
TRBV11-2	TRBJ2-3	.	CASSLDLGGSDTQYF
TRBV5-6	TRBJ2-1	.	CASSLSGQGVNNEQFF
TRBV11-2	TRBJ2-2	.	CASSLGLAGGGGTGELFF
TRBV7-2	TRBJ2-4	.	CASSLPRGSGRDKNIQYF
TRBV7-9	TRBJ2-5	.	CASSLVWDGDRTQYF
TRBV27	TRBJ1-6	.	CASSLDSGELESPLHF
TRBV10-1	TRBJ2-2	.	CASATGASGSTGELFF
TRBV7-4	TRBJ2-6	.	CASSPLYSSQSRANVLTF
TRBV7-9	TRBJ1-1	.	CASSLSSGQGFTEAFF
TRBV29-1	TRBJ1-3	.	CSVEKTDTNSGNTIYF
TRBV27	TRBJ1-5	.	CASSFDGSNQPQHF
TRBV28	TRBJ2-7	.	CASSFSGRSYEQYF
TRBV7-6	TRBJ2-7	medium-sized	CASSSGTGGPYEQYF
TRBV27	TRBJ2-7	.	CASSSSGTGGVEQYF
TRBV2	TRBJ2-5	.	CASSKEPWETQYF
TRBV27	TRBJ1-1	.	CASSPGGVRDTEAFF